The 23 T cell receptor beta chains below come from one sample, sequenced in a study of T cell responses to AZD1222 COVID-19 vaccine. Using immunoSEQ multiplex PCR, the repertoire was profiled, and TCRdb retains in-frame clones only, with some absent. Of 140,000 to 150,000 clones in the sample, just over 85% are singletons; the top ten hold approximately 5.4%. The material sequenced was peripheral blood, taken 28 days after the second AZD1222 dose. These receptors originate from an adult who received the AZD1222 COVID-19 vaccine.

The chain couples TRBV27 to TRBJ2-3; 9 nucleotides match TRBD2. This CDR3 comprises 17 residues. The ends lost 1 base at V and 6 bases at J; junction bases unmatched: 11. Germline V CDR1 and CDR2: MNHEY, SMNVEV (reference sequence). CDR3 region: CASSLLASGGSQDTQYF. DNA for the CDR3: TGTGCCAGCAGTTTATTGGCGAGCGGGGGGAGTCAGGATACGCAGTATTTT.

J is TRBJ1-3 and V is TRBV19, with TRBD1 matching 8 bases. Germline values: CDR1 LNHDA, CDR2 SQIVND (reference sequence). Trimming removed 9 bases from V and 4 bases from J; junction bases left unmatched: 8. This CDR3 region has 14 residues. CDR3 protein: CASHPRQGGNTIYF. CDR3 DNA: TGTGCCAGCCACCCGCGACAGGGGGGAAACACCATATATTTT.

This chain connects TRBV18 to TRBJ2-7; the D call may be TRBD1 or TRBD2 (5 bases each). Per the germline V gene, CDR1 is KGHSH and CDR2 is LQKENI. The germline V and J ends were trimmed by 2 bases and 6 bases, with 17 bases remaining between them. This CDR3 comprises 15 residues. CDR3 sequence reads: CASSPVTASGSEQYF. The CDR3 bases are TGTGCCAGCTCACCAGTGACAGCTTCTGGGAGCGAGCAGTACTTC.

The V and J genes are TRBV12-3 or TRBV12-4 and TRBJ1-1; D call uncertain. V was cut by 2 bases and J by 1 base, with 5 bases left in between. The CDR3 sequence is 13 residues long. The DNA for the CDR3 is TGTGCCAGCAGTTTAAACTGGAACACTGAAGCTTTCTTT. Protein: CASSLNWNTEAFF.

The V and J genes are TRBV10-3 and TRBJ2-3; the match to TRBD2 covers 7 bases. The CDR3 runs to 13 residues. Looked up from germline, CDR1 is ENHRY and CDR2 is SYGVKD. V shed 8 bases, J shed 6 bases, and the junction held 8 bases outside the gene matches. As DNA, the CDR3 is TGTGCCATCTTGGGGAGCGGGACGGATACGCAGTATTTT. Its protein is CAILGSGTDTQYF.

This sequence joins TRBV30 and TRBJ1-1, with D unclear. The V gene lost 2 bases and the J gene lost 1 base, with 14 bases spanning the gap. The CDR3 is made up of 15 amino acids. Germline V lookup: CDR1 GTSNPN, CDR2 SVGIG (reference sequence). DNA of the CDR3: TGTGCCTGGAGTTTGGGGAGGACTTGGAACACTGAAGCTTTCTTT. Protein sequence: CAWSLGRTWNTEAFF.

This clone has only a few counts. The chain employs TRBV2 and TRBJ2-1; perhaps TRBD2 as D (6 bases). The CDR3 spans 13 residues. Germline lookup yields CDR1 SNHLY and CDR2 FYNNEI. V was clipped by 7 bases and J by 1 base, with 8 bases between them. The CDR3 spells CASNGGSYNEQFF. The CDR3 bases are TGTGCCAGCAATGGGGGGTCCTACAATGAGCAGTTCTTC. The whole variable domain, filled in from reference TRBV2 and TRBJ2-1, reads EPEVTQTPSHQVTQMGQEVILRCVPISNHLYFYWYRQILGQKVEFLVSFYNNEISEKSEIFDDQFSVERPDGSNFTLKIRSTKLEDSAMYFCASNGGSYNEQFFGPGTRLTVL.

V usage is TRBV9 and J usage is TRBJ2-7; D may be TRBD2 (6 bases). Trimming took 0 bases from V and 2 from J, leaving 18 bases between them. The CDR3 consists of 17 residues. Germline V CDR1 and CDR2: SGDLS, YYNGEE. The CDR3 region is CASSVGDGTPRAYEQYF. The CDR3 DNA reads TGTGCCAGCAGCGTAGGGGACGGGACTCCGAGGGCCTACGAGCAGTACTTC.

CDR3 bases: TGTGCCAGCAGCTTAGGAGCAGGGGGTGGTCAGCCCCAGCATTTT. Protein sequence: CASSLGAGGGQPQHF. The V and J genes are TRBV11-2 and TRBJ1-5; 7 positions match TRBD1. The CDR3 spans 15 residues. V trimming: 1 base; J trimming: 6 bases; junction bases outside the gene matches: 6. Germline CDR1 reads SGHAT; CDR2 reads FQNNGV. The full variable domain, in which reference TRBV11-2 and TRBJ1-5 provide the parts outside the CDR3, is EAGVAQSPRYKIIEKRQSVAFWCNPISGHATLYWYQQILGQGPKLLIQFQNNGVVDDSQLPKDRFSAERLKGVDSTLKIQPAKLEDSAVYLCASSLGAGGGQPQHFGDGTRLSIL.

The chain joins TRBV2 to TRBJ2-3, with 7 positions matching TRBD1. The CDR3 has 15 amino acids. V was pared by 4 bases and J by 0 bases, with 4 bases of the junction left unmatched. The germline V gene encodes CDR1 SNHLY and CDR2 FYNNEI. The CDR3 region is CASSGTGESTDTQYF. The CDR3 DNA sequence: TGTGCCAGCAGTGGGACAGGAGAGAGCACAGATACGCAGTATTTT.

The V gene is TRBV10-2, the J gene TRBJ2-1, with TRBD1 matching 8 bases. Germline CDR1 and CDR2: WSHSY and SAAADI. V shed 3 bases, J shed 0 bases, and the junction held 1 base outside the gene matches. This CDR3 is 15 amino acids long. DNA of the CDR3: TGCGCCAGCAGTGAAACAGGGGGCTCCTACAATGAGCAGTTCTTC. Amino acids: CASSETGGSYNEQFF.

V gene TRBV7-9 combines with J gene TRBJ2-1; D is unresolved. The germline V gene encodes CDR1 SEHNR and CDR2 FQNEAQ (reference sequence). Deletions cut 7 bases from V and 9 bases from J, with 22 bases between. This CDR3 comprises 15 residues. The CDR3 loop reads CASTLLPEVATEQFF. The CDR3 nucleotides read TGTGCCAGCACCCTGCTACCCGAGGTCGCGACTGAGCAGTTCTTC.

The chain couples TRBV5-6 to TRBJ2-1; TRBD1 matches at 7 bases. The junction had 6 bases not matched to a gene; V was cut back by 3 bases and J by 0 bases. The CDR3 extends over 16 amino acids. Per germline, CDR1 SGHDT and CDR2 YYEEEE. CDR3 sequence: CASSSGQTFSYNEQFF. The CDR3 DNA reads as TGTGCCAGCAGCTCGGGACAGACTTTCTCCTACAATGAGCAGTTCTTC. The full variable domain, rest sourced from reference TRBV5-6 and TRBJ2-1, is DAGVTQSPTHLIKTRGQQVTLRCSPKSGHDTVSWYQQALGQGPQFIFQYYEEEERQRGNFPDRFSGHQFPNYSSELNVNALLLGDSALYLCASSSGQTFSYNEQFFGPGTRLTVL.

CDR3 nucleotides: TGTGCCCTCAGGAGGGCAGGAGAAGCTTTCTTT. Translation: CALRRAGEAFF. The rearrangement links TRBV12-3 or TRBV12-4 to TRBJ1-1; D call uncertain. Trimming stripped 11 bases from V and 8 bases from J, with 15 bases between. This CDR3 has 11 amino acids.

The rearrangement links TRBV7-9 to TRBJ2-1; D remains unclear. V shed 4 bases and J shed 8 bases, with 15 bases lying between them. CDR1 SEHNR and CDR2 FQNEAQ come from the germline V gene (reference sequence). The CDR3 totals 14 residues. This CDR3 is CASSSGPAVYEQFF. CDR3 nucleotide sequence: TGTGCCAGCAGCTCGGGCCCTGCGGTCTATGAGCAGTTCTTC.

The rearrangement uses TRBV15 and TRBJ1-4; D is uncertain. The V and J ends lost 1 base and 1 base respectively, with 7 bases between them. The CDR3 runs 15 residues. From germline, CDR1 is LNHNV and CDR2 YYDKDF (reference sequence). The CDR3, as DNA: TGTGCCACCAGCAGAGGGCGGGAAACTAATGAAAAACTGTTTTTT. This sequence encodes CATSRGRETNEKLFF.

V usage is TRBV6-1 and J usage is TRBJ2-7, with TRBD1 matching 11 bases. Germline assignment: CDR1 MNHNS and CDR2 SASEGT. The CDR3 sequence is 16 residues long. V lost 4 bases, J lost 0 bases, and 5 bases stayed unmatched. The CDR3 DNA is TGTGCCAGCAGTGTACGGACAGGGGGCTTCTCCTACGAGCAGTACTTC. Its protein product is CASSVRTGGFSYEQYF.

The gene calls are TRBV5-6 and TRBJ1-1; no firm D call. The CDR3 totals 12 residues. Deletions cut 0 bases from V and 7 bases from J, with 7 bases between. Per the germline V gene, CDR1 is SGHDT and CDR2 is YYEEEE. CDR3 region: CASSLVGNEAFF. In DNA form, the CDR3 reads TGTGCCAGCAGCTTGGTCGGGAATGAAGCTTTCTTT.

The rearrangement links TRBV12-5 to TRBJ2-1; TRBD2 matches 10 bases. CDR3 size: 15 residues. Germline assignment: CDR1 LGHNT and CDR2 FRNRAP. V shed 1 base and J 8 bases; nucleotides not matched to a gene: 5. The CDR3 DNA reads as TGTGCTAGTGGTTTGGCGAGCGGGGGGGCATATGAGCAGTTCTTC. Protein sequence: CASGLASGGAYEQFF.

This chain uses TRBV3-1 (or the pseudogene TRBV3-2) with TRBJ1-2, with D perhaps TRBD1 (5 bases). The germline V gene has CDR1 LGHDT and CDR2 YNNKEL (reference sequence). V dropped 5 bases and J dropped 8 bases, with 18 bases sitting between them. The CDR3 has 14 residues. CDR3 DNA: TGTGCCAGCAGCGCCTCGGGACGGCCCCAAGGCTACACCTTC. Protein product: CASSASGRPQGYTF.

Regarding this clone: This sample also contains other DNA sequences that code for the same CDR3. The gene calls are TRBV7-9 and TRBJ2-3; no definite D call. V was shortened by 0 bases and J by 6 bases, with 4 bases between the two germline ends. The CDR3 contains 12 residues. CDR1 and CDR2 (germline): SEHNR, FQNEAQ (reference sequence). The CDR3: CASSLALDTQYF. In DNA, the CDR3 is TGTGCCAGCAGCTTAGCTCTTGATACGCAGTATTTT.

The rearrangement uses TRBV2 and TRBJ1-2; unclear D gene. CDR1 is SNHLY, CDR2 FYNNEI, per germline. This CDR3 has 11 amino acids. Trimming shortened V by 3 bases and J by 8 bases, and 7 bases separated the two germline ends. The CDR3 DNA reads TGTGCCAGCAGTGAGGCTGGGGGCTACACCTTC. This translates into CASSEAGGYTF. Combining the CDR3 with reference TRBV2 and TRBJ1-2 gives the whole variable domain EPEVTQTPSHQVTQMGQEVILRCVPISNHLYFYWYRQILGQKVEFLVSFYNNEISEKSEIFDDQFSVERPDGSNFTLKIRSTKLEDSAMYFCASSEAGGYTFGSGTRLTVV.

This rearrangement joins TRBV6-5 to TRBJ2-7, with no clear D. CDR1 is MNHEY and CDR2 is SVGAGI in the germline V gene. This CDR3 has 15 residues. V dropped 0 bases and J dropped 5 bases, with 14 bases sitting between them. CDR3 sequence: CASSYSSRLFNEQYF. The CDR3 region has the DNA TGTGCCAGCAGTTACTCGAGCAGGCTGTTCAACGAGCAGTACTTC.